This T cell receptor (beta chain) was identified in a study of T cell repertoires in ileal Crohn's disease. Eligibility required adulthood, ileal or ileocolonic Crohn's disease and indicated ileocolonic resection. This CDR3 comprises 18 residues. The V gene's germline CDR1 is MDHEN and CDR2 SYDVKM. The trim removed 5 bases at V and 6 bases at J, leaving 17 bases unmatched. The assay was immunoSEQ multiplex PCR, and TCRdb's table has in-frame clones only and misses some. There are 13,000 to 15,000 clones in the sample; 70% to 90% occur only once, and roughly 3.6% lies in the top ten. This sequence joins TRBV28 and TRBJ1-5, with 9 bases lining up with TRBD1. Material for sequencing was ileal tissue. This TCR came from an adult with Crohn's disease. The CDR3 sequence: CASSSITGQGGVGQPQHF. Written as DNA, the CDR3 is TGTGCCAGCAGTAGCATTACGGGACAGGGTGGAGTAGGTCAGCCCCAGCATTTT.